Each of the 4 T cell receptor beta chains below was sequenced from the same sample in a study of CD8 T cells in ankylosing spondylitis. TCRdb reanalysed the 5' RACE reads using MiXCR and keeps one entry per CDR3 protein. The sample gives under 300,000 distinct CDR3 sequences, less than 10% of which show up once; under 7.5% is in the top ten. Sequenced: blood, either unsorted or a sorted T cell fraction (not recorded which). The source is a male donor with ankylosing spondylitis or in good health (not recorded which).

This clonotype has a count of ten or more. V is TRBV29-1 and J is TRBJ2-1; D may be TRBD2 (6 bases). Germline V CDR1 and CDR2: SQVTM, ANQGSEA. V lost 1 base and J 5 bases, leaving 15 bases between the germline ends. CDR3 length equals 15 residues. The CDR3 DNA follows: TGCAGCGTTGAAGGGTGGCAGTGGGAGGACAATGAGCAGTTCTTC. Its protein is CSVEGWQWEDNEQFF.

The sample holds many counts of this clonotype. The gene calls are TRBV10-2 and TRBJ2-7; the D gene is possibly TRBD1 (6 bases). The CDR3 spans 15 residues. Germline V lookup: CDR1 WSHSY, CDR2 SAAADI. V dropped 3 bases and J dropped 3 bases, with 15 bases sitting between them. The CDR3 bases are TGCGCCAGCAGTGAAACACCAGGACAGATCTACGAGCAGTACTTC. This sequence encodes CASSETPGQIYEQYF.

This clonotype was recorded many times. The V and J genes are TRBV4-1 and TRBJ2-3; D not certain. The ends were cut back, 0 bases at V and 3 bases at J, with 7 bases in the middle. CDR1 and CDR2 (germline): MGHRA, YSYEKL. This CDR3 region has 14 residues. As DNA, the CDR3 is TGCGCCAGCAGCCAAGATTGGGCAACAGATACGCAGTATTTT. Translated, it gives CASSQDWATDTQYF.

This clonotype was recorded at least ten times. This sequence joins TRBV12-3 or TRBV12-4 and TRBJ1-1; D remains ambiguous. This CDR3 is built from 13 residues. V lost 2 bases, J lost 1 base, and 5 bases lay in between. The CDR3 reads CASSLRANTEAFF. The CDR3 DNA reads as TGTGCCAGCAGTTTAAGGGCGAACACTGAAGCTTTCTTT.